In its sample, the clone carrying this T cell receptor beta chain was seen a few times. Antigen unknown. Other DNA sequences of this sample code for an identical CDR3. Primers: 60 Vbeta forward and 13 Jbeta reverse. Assay: immunoSEQ multiplex PCR; the TCRdb copy retains only in-frame clones and omits some. The table lists 70,000 to 95,000 clones, roughly 58% of them singletons. This CDR3 spans 14 amino acids. Germline CDR1 is SGHRS and CDR2 is YFSETQ. V shed 4 bases and J 2 bases; nucleotides not matched to a gene: 4. The source of the sample is a study of cytomegalovirus exposure and HLA in healthy donors. Study-wide findings and caveats: A few V segments could not be told apart, such as TRBV6-2 and TRBV6-3, and were left out.

The gene calls are TRBV5-1 and TRBJ1-1, with 8 bases matching TRBD1. The specimen was PBMCs. This TCR derives from a woman in her thirties in good health and CMV-seropositive. This CDR3 is CASSPGQGNTEAFF. DNA of the CDR3: TGCGCCAGCAGCCCCGGACAGGGCAACACTGAAGCTTTCTTT.